A selection of T cell receptor beta chains follows, all from one sample in a study of T cell repertoires in cytomegalovirus infection. TCRdb re-derived calls from the reads in MiXCR, one entry per CDR3 protein. The table has under 350,000 distinct CDR3 sequences, more than 8% seen once; the top ten hold 3.5% to 4.5%. Sequencing was carried out using PBMCs. Every receptor here comes from a human donor in good health (CMV status not recorded). Some clones in this sample may be carry-over from other donors' samples. Both conserved end residues are part of each CDR3. D genes are given only for firm matches. Size values are once, few and many counts, or a class for expanded clones, and some rows have none.

TRBD1 TRBJ2-2 few TRBV7-2 CASSSYRQGDTGELFF TGTGCCAGCAGCTCCTACAGACAGGGCGACACCGGGGAGCTGTTTTTT
NA TRBJ1-3 many TRBV12-3/TRBV12-4 CASTRAAHSGNTIYF TGTGCCAGCACCAGGGCAGCCCACTCTGGAAACACCATATATTTT
TRBD2 TRBJ2-1 many TRBV6-5 CASSYSAPTGGRYNEQFF TGTGCCAGCAGTTACTCTGCCCCGACTGGCGGGAGATACAATGAGCAGTTCTTC
NA TRBJ2-7 many TRBV28 CASSSPQDSRRNEQYF TGTGCCAGCAGTTCCCCACAGGACTCCCGGAGGAACGAGCAGTACTTC
TRBD1 TRBJ2-1 NA TRBV6-5 CASSPGQVQDEQFF TGTGCCAGCAGTCCGGGACAGGTGCAAGATGAGCAGTTCTTC
TRBD2 TRBJ2-5 many TRBV7-2 CASSSLLAGVGETQYF TGTGCCAGCAGCTCCTTACTAGCGGGAGTTGGAGAGACCCAGTACTTC
TRBD1 TRBJ1-4 NA TRBV7-9 CASGFTGVAEKLFF TGTGCCAGCGGGTTTACAGGGGTTGCTGAAAAACTGTTTTTT
NA TRBJ2-1 many TRBV7-9 CASSLAGPEQFF TGTGCCAGCAGCTTAGCAGGGCCCGAGCAGTTCTTC
NA TRBJ2-7 many TRBV7-2 CASSPDGTALSYEQYF TGTGCCAGCAGCCCCGACGGGACTGCCCTCTCCTACGAGCAGTACTTC
TRBD2 TRBJ2-7 many TRBV12-3/TRBV12-4 CASSRLTSGGSYEQYF TGTGCCAGCAGCCGCTTGACTAGCGGGGGGTCCTACGAGCAGTACTTC
NA TRBJ2-7 NA TRBV6-2/TRBV6-3 CASTGNSYEQYF TGTGCCAGCACTGGTAACTCCTACGAGCAGTACTTC
TRBD1 TRBJ1-4 many TRBV7-2 CASSSTQGGDRGRKLFF TGTGCCAGCAGCTCCACTCAGGGGGGGGACAGGGGGCGCAAACTGTTTTTT
NA TRBJ2-2 many TRBV6-1 CASSEVLGTGELFF TGTGCCAGCAGTGAAGTCCTTGGCACCGGGGAGCTGTTTTTT
TRBD2 TRBJ2-2 few TRBV15 CATSREGLAGGELFF TGTGCCACCAGCAGAGAGGGACTAGCGGGCGGGGAGCTGTTTTTT
NA TRBJ2-1 few TRBV7-3 CASRRDAAWGNEQFF TGTGCCAGCAGACGAGACGCGGCGTGGGGCAATGAGCAGTTCTTC
TRBD1 TRBJ2-5 many TRBV7-2 CASSSPGQPETQYF TGTGCCAGCAGCTCCCCGGGACAGCCCGAGACCCAGTACTTC
TRBD2 TRBJ2-1 few TRBV7-2 CASRDSGGAGEQFF TGTGCCAGCAGGGATAGCGGGGGGGCCGGAGAGCAGTTCTTC
TRBD1 TRBJ2-7 NA TRBV7-2 CASSRQGNSYEQYF TGTGCCAGCAGCAGACAGGGGAACTCCTACGAGCAGTACTTC
TRBD2 TRBJ2-2 once TRBV7-7 CASSLLIGTPGLAGNTGELFF TGTGCCAGCAGCTTATTGATAGGGACGCCTGGGCTAGCGGGGAACACCGGGGAGCTGTTTTTT
TRBD1 TRBJ1-5 few TRBV10-2 CASSDRDRDQPQHF TGCGCCAGCAGTGACCGGGACAGAGATCAGCCCCAGCATTTT
NA TRBJ1-1 few TRBV20-1 CSAGMNTEAFF TGCAGTGCTGGGATGAACACTGAAGCTTTCTTT
TRBD1 TRBJ1-4 many TRBV12-3/TRBV12-4 CASRTGWREKLFF TGTGCCAGCAGGACAGGGTGGAGGGAAAAACTGTTTTTT
TRBD1 TRBJ1-2 NA TRBV27 CASSSLPATGRDGYTF TGTGCCAGCAGTTCCCTCCCAGCGACAGGGAGGGATGGCTACACCTTC
TRBD1 TRBJ2-7 many TRBV25-1 CASRGTGGSYEQYF TGTGCCAGCAGGGGGACAGGGGGCTCCTACGAGCAGTACTTC
TRBD2 TRBJ2-1 large TRBV7-2 CASSLIAGGYNEQFF TGTGCCAGCAGCTTAATAGCGGGAGGGTACAATGAGCAGTTCTTC
NA TRBJ1-2 many TRBV15 CATSREGRESTGYTF TGTGCCACCAGCAGAGAGGGCAGGGAGTCGACTGGCTACACCTTC
NA TRBJ1-2 NA TRBV23-1 CASSPNRGSGHYGYTF TGCGCCAGCAGCCCCAACCGGGGCTCGGGCCACTATGGCTACACCTTC
TRBD1 TRBJ2-3 many TRBV7-2 CASSLVVRTGVTDTQYF TGTGCCAGCAGCTTAGTTGTGAGGACAGGGGTAACAGATACGCAGTATTTT
NA TRBJ2-1 few TRBV2 CASSPLGSAQFF TGTGCCAGCAGTCCACTGGGGTCTGCTCAGTTCTTC
TRBD1 TRBJ1-2 NA TRBV20-1 CSALILTGDNGYTF TGCAGTGCCTTGATCCTAACAGGGGATAATGGCTACACCTTC
NA TRBJ2-2 many TRBV7-2 CASSFKGYTGELFF TGTGCCAGCAGCTTCAAAGGGTACACCGGGGAGCTGTTTTTT
NA TRBJ2-5 few TRBV7-6 CASSRGGWASQETQYF TGTGCCAGCAGCCGTGGTGGTTGGGCCAGCCAAGAGACCCAGTACTTC
NA TRBJ1-2 NA TRBV20-1 CSAPGSGGKNYGYTF TGCAGTGCTCCGGGTTCTGGGGGGAAAAACTATGGCTACACCTTC
NA TRBJ2-7 many TRBV7-6 CASTPEAGVSYEQYF TGTGCCAGCACCCCCGAGGCGGGTGTCTCCTACGAGCAGTACTTC
NA TRBJ2-5 many TRBV28 CASSANREIKETQYF TGTGCCAGCAGCGCCAACAGGGAGATAAAAGAGACCCAGTACTTC
NA TRBJ1-2 many TRBV6-1 CASKGRELVDGYTF TGTGCCAGCAAGGGCAGGGAGTTGGTCGATGGCTACACCTTC
NA TRBJ1-5 NA TRBV30 CAWSLNSNQPQHF TGTGCCTGGAGTTTGAACAGCAATCAGCCCCAGCATTTT
NA TRBJ1-5 many TRBV28 CASSSSTGVYGNQPQHF TGTGCCAGCAGTTCCTCAACGGGAGTTTATGGCAATCAGCCCCAGCATTTT
NA TRBJ1-2 few TRBV20-1 CSASPSNNYGYTF TGCAGTGCTAGTCCGTCCAACAACTATGGCTACACCTTC